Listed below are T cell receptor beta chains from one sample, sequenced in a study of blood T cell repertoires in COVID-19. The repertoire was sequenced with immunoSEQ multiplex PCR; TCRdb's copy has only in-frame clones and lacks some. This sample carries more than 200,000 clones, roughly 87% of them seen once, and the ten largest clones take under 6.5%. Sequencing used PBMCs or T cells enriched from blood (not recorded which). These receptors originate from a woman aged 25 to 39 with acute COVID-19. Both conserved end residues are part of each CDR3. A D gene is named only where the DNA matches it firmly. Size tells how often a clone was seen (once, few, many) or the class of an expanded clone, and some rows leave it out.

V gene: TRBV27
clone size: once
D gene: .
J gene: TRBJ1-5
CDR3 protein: CASSFRYNQPQHF
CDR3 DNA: TGTGCCAGCAGTTTCAGGTACAATCAGCCCCAGCATTTT

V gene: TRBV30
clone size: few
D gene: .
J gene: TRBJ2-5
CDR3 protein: CAWRRDAPQETQYF
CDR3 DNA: TGTGCCTGGAGGCGGGACGCTCCCCAAGAGACCCAGTACTTC

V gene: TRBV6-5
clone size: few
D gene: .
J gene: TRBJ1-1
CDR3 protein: CASREGFEAFF
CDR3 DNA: TGTGCCAGCAGGGAGGGCTTCGAAGCTTTCTTT

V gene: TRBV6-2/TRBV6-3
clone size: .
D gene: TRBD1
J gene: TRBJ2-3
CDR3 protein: CASSQDRGSDTQYF
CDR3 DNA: TGTGCCAGCAGTCAGGACAGGGGATCAGATACGCAGTATTTT

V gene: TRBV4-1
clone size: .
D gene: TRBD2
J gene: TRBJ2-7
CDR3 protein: CASSQPRRGGAASYEQYF
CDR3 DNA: TGCGCCAGCAGCCAACCCCGGAGGGGAGGGGCAGCGTCCTACGAGCAGTACTTC

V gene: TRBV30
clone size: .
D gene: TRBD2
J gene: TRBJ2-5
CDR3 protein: CAWSVGLAAETQYF
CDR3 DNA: TGTGCCTGGAGTGTGGGACTAGCGGCTGAGACCCAGTACTTC

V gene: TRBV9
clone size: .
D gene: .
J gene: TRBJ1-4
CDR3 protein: CASSVGPDATNEKLFF
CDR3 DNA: TGTGCCAGCAGCGTAGGGCCAGATGCAACTAATGAAAAACTGTTTTTT

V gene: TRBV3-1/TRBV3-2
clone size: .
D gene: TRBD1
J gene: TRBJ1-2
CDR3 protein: CASSQTGNGYTF
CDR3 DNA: TGTGCCAGCAGCCAGACAGGGAATGGCTACACCTTC

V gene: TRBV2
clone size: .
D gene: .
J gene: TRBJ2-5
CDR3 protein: CASRYGGGQETQYF
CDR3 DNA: TGTGCCAGCAGGTACGGCGGAGGCCAAGAGACCCAGTACTTC

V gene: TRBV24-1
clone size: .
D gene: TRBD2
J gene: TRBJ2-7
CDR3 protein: CATSDPGLAGPPYEQYF
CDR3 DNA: TGTGCCACCAGTGACCCGGGACTAGCGGGACCCCCCTACGAGCAGTACTTC

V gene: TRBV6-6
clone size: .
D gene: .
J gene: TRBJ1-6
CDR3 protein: CASSYRQPNSPLHF
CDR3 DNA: TGTGCCAGCAGTTATAGACAGCCTAATTCACCCCTCCACTTT

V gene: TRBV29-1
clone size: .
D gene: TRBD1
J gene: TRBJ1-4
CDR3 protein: CSVLGQGETANEKLFF
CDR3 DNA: TGCAGCGTTCTCGGACAGGGAGAAACAGCTAATGAAAAACTGTTTTTT

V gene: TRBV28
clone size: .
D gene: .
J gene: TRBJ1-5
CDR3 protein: CASSLGQYTNQPQHF
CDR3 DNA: TGTGCCAGCAGTTTAGGGCAGTACACCAATCAGCCCCAGCATTTT

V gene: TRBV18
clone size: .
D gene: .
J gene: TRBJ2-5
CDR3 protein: CASSRKGPPTVETQYF
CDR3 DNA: TGTGCCAGCTCGCGAAAGGGGCCCCCGACGGTCGAGACCCAGTACTTC

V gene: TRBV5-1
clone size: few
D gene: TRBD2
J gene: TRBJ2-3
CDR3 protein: CASISGAGSTDTQYF
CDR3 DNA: TGCGCCAGCATATCCGGAGCGGGGAGCACAGATACGCAGTATTTT

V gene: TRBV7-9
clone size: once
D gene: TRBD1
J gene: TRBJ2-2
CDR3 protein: CASTIRGPGELFF
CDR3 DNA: TGTGCCAGCACCATAAGGGGGCCCGGGGAGCTGTTTTTT

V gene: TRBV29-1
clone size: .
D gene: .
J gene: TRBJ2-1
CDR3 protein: CSVERQTNEQFF
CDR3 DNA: TGCAGCGTTGAGAGACAGACTAATGAGCAGTTCTTC

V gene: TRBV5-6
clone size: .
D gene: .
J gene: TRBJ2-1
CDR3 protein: CASSRGQYNEQFF
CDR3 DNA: TGTGCCAGCAGCCGGGGACAATACAATGAGCAGTTCTTC

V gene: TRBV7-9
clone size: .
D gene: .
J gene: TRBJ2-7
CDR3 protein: CASSPPGVPYEQYF
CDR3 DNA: TGTGCCAGCAGCCCCCCGGGGGTTCCCTACGAGCAGTACTTC

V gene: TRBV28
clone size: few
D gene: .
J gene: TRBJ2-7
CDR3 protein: CASIQRTKGTYEQYF
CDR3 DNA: TGTGCCAGCATCCAGAGGACAAAAGGGACCTACGAGCAGTACTTC

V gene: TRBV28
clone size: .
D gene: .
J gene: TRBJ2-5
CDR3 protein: CASSPGVNQETQYF
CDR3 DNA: TGTGCCAGCAGTCCCGGGGTCAACCAAGAGACCCAGTACTTC

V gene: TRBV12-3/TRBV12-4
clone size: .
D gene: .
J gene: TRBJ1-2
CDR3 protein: CASSFGPTSTGF
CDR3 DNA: TGTGCCAGCAGTTTCGGTCCAACGTCTACCGGGTTC

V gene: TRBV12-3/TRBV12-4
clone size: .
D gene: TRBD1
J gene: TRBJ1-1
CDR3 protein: CASSPRDSEAFF
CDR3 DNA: TGTGCCAGCAGTCCCCGGGACAGTGAAGCTTTCTTT

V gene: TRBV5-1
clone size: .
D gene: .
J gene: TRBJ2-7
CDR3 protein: CASSLGLGLGKYF
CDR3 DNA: TGCGCCAGCAGCTTGGGACTAGGCCTAGGGAAGTACTTC

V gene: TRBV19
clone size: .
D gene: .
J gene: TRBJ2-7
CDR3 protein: CASSKTGTGYEQYF
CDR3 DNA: TGTGCCAGTAGTAAGACAGGTACTGGCTACGAGCAGTACTTC

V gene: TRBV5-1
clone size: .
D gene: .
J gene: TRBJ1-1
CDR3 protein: CASSREGDTEAFF
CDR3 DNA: TGCGCCAGCAGCCGCGAAGGGGACACTGAAGCTTTCTTT

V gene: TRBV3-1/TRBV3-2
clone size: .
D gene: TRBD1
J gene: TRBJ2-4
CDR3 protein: CASSLRQGAAKNIQYF
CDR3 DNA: TGTGCCAGCAGCCTCCGACAGGGGGCGGCCAAAAACATTCAGTACTTC

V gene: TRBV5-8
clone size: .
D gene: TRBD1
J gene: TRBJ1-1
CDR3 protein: CASSWNDRGSTEAFF
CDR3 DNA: TGTGCCAGCAGCTGGAACGACAGGGGATCAACTGAAGCTTTCTTT

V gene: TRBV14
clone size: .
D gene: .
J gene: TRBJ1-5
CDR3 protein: CASSLPTGDSNQPQHF
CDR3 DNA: TGTGCCAGCAGCCTACCCACAGGAGATAGCAATCAGCCCCAGCATTTT

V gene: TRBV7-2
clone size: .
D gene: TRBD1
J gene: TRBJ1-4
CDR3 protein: CASTQGAFGEKLFF
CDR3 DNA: TGTGCCAGCACCCAGGGGGCGTTCGGTGAAAAACTGTTTTTT

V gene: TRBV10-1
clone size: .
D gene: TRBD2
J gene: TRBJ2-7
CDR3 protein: CASSEGLANEQYF
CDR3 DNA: TGCGCCAGCAGTGAGGGACTAGCGAACGAGCAGTACTTC

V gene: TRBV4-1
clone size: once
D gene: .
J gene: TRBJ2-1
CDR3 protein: CASSQVLAGKYNEQFF
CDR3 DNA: TGCGCCAGCAGCCAAGTTCTAGCTGGGAAGTACAATGAGCAGTTCTTC

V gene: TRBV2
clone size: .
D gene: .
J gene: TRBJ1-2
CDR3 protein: CANEHLRGNYGYTF
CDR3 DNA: TGTGCCAACGAGCATCTCAGGGGCAACTATGGCTACACCTTC

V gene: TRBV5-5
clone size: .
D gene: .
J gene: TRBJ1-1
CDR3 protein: CASSYDSSNTEAFF
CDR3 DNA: TGTGCCAGCAGTTACGACTCATCGAACACTGAAGCTTTCTTT

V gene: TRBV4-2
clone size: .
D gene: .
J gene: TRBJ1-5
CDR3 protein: CASSQGAESGQPQHF
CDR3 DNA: TGTGCCAGCAGCCAAGGGGCAGAGTCAGGTCAGCCCCAGCATTTT

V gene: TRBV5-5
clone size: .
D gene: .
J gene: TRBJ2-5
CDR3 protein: CASSLSPPPQETQYF
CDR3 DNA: TGTGCCAGCAGCTTGTCTCCCCCTCCCCAAGAGACCCAGTACTTC

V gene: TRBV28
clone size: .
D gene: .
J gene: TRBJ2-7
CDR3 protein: CASTHLGILSYEQYF
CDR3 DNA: TGTGCCAGCACCCATCTGGGCATCCTTTCCTACGAGCAGTACTTC

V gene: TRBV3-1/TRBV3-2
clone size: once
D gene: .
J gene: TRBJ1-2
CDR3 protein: CASSQEGGISYGYTF
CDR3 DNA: TGTGCCAGCAGCCAAGAGGGAGGGATCAGCTATGGCTACACCTTC

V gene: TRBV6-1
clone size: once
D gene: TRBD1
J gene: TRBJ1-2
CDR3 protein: CASSSFQGAGDGYTF
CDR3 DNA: TGTGCCAGCAGTTCTTTTCAGGGGGCTGGGGATGGCTACACCTTC

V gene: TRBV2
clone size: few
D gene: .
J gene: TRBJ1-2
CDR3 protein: CASSRESVNYGYTF
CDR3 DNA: TGTGCCAGCAGCCGGGAGTCGGTGAACTATGGCTACACCTTC

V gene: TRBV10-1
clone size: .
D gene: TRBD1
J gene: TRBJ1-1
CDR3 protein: CASSPGTGKAFF
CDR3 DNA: TGCGCCAGCAGCCCCGGGACAGGAAAAGCTTTCTTT

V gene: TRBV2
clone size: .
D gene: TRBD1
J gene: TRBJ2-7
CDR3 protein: CASTTGTGLEQYF
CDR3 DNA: TGTGCCAGCACAACCGGGACAGGACTCGAGCAGTACTTC

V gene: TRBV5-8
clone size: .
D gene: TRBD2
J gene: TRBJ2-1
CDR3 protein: CASSSGTSGTYRNEQFF
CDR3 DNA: TGTGCCAGCAGCTCCGGGACTAGCGGGACATACCGCAATGAGCAGTTCTTC

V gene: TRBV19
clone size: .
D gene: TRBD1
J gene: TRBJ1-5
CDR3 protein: CASGDRGTGQPQHF
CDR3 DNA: TGTGCCAGTGGCGACAGGGGGACAGGGCAGCCCCAGCATTTT

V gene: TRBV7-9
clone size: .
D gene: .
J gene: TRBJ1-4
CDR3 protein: CASSPTQQGRAGEKLFF
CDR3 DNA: TGTGCCAGCAGCCCCACCCAACAGGGACGGGCCGGCGAAAAACTGTTTTTT

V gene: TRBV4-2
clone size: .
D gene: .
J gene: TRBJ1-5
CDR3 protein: CASSQVFAGGYSNQPQHF
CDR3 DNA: TGTGCCAGCAGCCAAGTCTTTGCGGGGGGTTATAGCAATCAGCCCCAGCATTTT

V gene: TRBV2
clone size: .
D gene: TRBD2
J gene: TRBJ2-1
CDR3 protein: CASSEVVGLGRGEQFF
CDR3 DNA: TGTGCCAGCAGTGAAGTGGTGGGACTAGGGCGAGGTGAGCAGTTCTTC

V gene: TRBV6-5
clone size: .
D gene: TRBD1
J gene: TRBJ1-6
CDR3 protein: CASSLTGADSPLHF
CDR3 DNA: TGTGCCAGCAGTTTGACAGGGGCAGATTCACCCCTCCACTTT

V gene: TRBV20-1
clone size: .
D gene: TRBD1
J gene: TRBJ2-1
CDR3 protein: CSATDRVEQFF
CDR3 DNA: TGCAGTGCTACCGACAGGGTCGAGCAGTTCTTC

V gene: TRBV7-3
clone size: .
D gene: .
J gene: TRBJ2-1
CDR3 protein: CASSSGAYNEQFF
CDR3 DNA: TGTGCCAGCAGCTCGGGGGCCTACAATGAGCAGTTCTTC

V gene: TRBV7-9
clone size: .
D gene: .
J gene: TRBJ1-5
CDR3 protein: CASSPSRDINQPQHF
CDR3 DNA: TGTGCCAGCAGCCCGAGCCGGGACATCAATCAGCCCCAGCATTTT

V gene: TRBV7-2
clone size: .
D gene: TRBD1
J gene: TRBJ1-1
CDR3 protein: CASSWTGVQAFF
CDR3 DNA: TGTGCCAGCAGCTGGACAGGGGTGCAGGCTTTCTTT

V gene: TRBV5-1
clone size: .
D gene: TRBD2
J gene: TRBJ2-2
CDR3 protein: CASSLGFGTSYNTGELFF
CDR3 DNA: TGCGCCAGCAGCTTGGGATTCGGGACTAGTTATAACACCGGGGAGCTGTTTTTT

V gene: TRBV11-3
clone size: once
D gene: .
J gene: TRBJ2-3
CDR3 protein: CASRDFEGETDTQYF
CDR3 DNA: TGTGCCAGCAGGGATTTTGAGGGAGAGACAGATACGCAGTATTTT